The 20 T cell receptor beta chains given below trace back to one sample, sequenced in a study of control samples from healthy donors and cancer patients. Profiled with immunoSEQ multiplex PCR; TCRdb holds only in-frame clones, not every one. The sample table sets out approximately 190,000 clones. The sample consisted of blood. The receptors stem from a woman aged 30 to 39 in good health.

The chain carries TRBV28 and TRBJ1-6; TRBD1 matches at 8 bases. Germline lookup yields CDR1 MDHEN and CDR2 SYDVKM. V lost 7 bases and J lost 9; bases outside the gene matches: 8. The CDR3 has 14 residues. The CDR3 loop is CASTLGGQGSPLHF. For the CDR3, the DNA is TGTGCCAGCACTCTTGGAGGACAGGGTTCACCCCTCCACTTT.

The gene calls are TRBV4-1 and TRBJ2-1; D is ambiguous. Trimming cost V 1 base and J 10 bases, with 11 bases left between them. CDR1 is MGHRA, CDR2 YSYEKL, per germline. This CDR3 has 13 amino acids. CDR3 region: CASSQVTETEQFF. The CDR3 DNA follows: TGCGCCAGCAGCCAAGTGACGGAGACGGAGCAGTTCTTC.

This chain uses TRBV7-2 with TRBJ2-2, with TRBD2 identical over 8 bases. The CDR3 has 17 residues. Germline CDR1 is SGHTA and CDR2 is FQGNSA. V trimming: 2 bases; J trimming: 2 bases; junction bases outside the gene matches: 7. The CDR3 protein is CASSLMSSGPNTGELFF. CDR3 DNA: TGTGCCAGCAGCTTAATGTCTAGCGGGCCAAACACCGGGGAGCTGTTTTTT.

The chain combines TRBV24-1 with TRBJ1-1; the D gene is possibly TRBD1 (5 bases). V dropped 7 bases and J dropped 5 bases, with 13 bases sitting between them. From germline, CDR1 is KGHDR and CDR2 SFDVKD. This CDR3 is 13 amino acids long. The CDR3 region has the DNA TGTGCCACCAGGCATGGGGGGGGGACTGAAGCTTTCTTT. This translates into CATRHGGGTEAFF.

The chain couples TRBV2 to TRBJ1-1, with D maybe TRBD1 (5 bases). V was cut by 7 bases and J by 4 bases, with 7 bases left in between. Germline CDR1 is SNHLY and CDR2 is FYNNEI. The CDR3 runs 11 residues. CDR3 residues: CASNGGTEAFF. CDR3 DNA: TGTGCCAGCAACGGGGGCACTGAAGCTTTCTTT.

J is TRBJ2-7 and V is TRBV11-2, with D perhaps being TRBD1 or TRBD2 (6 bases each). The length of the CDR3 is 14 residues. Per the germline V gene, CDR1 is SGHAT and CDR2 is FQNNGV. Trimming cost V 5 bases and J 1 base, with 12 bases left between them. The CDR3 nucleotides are TGTGCCAGCAGCACCGGGGGCACGTCCTACGAGCAGTACTTC. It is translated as CASSTGGTSYEQYF.

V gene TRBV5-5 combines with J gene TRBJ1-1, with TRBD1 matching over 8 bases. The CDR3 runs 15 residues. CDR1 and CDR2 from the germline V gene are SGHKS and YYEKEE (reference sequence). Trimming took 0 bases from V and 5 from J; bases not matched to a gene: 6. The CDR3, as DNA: TGTGCCAGCAGCTTGGCCGGACAGGGTAGAACTGAAGCTTTCTTT. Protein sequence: CASSLAGQGRTEAFF. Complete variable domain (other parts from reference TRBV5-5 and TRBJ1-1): DAGVTQSPTHLIKTRGQQVTLRCSPISGHKSVSWYQQVLGQGPQFIFQYYEKEERGRGNFPDRFSARQFPNYSSELNVNALLLGDSALYLCASSLAGQGRTEAFFGQGTRLTVV.

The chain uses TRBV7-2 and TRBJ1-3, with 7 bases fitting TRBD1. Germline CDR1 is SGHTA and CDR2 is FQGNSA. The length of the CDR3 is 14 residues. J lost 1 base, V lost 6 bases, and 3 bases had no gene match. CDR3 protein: CASSPQGSGNTIYF. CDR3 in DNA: TGTGCCAGCAGTCCACAGGGGTCTGGAAACACCATATATTTT.

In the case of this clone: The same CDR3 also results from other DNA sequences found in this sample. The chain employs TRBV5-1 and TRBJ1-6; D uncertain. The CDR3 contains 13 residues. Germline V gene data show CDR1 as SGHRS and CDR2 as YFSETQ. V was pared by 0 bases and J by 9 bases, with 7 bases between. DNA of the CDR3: TGCGCCAGCAGCTTGGCGGGTCGTTCACCCCTCCACTTT. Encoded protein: CASSLAGRSPLHF.

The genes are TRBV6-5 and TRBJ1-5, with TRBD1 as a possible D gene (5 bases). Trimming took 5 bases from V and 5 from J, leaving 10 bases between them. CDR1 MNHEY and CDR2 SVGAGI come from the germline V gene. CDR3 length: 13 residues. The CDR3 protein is CASSQGPDQPQHF. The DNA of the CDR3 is TGTGCCAGCAGTCAGGGTCCAGATCAGCCCCAGCATTTT.

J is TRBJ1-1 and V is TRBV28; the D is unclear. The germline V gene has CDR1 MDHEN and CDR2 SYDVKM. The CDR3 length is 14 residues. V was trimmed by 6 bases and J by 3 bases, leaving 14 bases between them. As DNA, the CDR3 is TGTGCCAGCAGCCTACAAAGGCGCGACACTGAAGCTTTCTTT. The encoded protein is CASSLQRRDTEAFF.

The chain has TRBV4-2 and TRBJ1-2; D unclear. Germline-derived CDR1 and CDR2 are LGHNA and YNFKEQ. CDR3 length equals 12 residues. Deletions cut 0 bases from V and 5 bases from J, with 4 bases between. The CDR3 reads CASSQDSYGYTF. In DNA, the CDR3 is TGTGCCAGCAGCCAAGACTCTTATGGCTACACCTTC.

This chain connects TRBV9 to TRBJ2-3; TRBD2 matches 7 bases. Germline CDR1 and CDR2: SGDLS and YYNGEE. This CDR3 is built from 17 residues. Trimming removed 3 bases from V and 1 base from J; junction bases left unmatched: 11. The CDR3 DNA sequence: TGTGCCAGCAGCGCTGGCGGGGGTGCGGGCCGCACAGATACGCAGTATTTT. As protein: CASSAGGGAGRTDTQYF. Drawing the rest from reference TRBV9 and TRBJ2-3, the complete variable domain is DSGVTQTPKHLITATGQRVTLRCSPRSGDLSVYWYQQSLDQGLQFLIQYYNGEERAKGNILERFSAQQFPDLHSELNLSSLELGDSALYFCASSAGGGAGRTDTQYFGPGTRLTVL.

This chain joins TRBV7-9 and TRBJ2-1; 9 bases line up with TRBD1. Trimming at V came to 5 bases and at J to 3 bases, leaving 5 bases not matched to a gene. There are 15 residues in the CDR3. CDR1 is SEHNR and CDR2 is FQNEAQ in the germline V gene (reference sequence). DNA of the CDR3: TGTGCCAGCAGCACCGACAGGGGGGTCTACAATGAGCAGTTCTTC. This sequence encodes CASSTDRGVYNEQFF.

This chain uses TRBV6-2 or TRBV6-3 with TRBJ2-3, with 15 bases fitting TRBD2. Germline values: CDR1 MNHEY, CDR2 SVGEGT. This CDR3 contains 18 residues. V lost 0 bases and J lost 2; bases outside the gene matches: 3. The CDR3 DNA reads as TGTGCCAGCAGTTACTCGTGGACTAGCGGGGGGGTCACAGATACGCAGTATTTT. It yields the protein CASSYSWTSGGVTDTQYF.

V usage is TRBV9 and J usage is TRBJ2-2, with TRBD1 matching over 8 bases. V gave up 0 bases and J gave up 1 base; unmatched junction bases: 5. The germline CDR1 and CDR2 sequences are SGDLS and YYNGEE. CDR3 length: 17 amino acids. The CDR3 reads CASSVDWDRLNTGELFF. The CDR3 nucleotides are TGTGCCAGCAGCGTAGATTGGGACAGGCTGAACACCGGGGAGCTGTTTTTT.

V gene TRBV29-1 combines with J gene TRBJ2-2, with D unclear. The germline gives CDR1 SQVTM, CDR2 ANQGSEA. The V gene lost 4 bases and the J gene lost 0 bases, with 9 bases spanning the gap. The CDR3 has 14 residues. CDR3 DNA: TGCAGCGTTGGGTCCCCCTCGAACACCGGGGAGCTGTTTTTT. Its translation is CSVGSPSNTGELFF.

As DNA, the CDR3 is TGTGCCAGCAGTTACTCCTTCGGGAGCAATTCACCCCTCCACTTT. This codes for CASSYSFGSNSPLHF. This rearrangement joins TRBV28 to TRBJ1-6; D is ambiguous. The CDR3 is made up of 15 amino acids. V lost 4 bases and J 7 bases, leaving 14 bases between the germline ends. The germline V gene has CDR1 MDHEN and CDR2 SYDVKM.

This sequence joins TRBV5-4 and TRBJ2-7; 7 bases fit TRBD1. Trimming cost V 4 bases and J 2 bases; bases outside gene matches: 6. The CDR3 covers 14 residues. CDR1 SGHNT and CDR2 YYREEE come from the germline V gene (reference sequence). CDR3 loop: CASSKGQKTYEQYF. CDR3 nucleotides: TGTGCCAGCAGCAAGGGACAGAAAACCTACGAGCAGTACTTC. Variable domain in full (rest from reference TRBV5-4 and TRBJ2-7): ETGVTQSPTHLIKTRGQQVTLRCSSQSGHNTVSWYQQALGQGPQFIFQYYREEENGRGNFPPRFSGLQFPNYSSELNVNALELDDSALYLCASSKGQKTYEQYFGPGTRLTVT.

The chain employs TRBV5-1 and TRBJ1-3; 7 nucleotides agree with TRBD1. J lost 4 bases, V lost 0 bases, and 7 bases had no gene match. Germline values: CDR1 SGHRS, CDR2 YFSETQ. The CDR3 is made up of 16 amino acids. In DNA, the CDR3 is TGCGCCAGCAGCTTGGGGCGACAGGGCCTCGGAAACACCATATATTTT. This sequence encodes CASSLGRQGLGNTIYF.